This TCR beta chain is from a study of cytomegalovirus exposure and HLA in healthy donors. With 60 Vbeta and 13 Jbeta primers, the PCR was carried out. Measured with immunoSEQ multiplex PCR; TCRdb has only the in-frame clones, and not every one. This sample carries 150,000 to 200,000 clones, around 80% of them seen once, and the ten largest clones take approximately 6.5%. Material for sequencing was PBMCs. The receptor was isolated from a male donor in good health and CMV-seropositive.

The CDR3 loop is CSVRDNYEQYF. CDR3 DNA sequence: TGCAGCGTAAGGGACAACTACGAGCAGTACTTC. V is TRBV29-1 and J is TRBJ2-7, with D maybe TRBD1 (6 bases). CDR3 length equals 11 residues. Trimming removed 6 bases from V and 3 bases from J, with 9 bases in between. Germline CDR1 is SQVTM and CDR2 is ANQGSEA.